Here is one TCR beta chain with its context. Its antigen is not known. This record belongs to a study of cytomegalovirus exposure and HLA in healthy donors. Overall study: Early release data held about 92 million unique TCRs from HLA-typed donors.

The CDR3 covers 12 residues. Germline loops: CDR1 MNHEY, CDR2 SVGAGI. V lost 2 bases and J 6 bases, leaving 8 bases between the germline ends. Points from the study as a whole: Later analysis identified a missense DCLRE1C variant that was linked to TCR beta V- and J-gene trimming. Using a false discovery rate of 0.05, a later analysis showed that about 16,000 TCR beta sequences were associated with HLA alleles.

With 60 Vbeta and 13 Jbeta primers, the PCR was carried out. TCRdb's table, derived via immunoSEQ multiplex PCR, lists solely in-frame clones and lacks some. The repertoire includes roughly 150,000 clones, 70% to 90% of them detected once, and less than 2.5% sits in the top ten. J is TRBJ2-7 and V is TRBV6-5; TRBD1 might be the D (5 bases). This TCR came from a woman aged 18-29 years in good health and CMV-seronegative. Sequencing used PBMCs. The CDR3 reads CASSYTGGEQYF. CDR3 coding DNA: TGTGCCAGCAGTTACACAGGCGGCGAGCAGTACTTC.